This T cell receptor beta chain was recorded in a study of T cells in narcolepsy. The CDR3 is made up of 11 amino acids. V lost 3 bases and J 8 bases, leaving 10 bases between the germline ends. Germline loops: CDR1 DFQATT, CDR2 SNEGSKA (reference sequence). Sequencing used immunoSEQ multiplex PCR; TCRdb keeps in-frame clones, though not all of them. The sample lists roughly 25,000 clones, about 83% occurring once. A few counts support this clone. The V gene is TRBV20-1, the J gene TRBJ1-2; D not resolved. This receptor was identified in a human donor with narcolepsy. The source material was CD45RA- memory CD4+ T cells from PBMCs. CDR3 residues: CSASWGGGYTF. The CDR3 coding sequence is TGCAGTGCTAGCTGGGGAGGGGGCTACACCTTC.